This is a list of T cell receptor beta chains from one sample in a study of graft-versus-host responses after intestinal transplantation. Their specific antigens are unknown. The assay was immunoSEQ multiplex PCR, and TCRdb's table has in-frame clones only and misses some. Seen here are about 110,000 clones, around 93% observed once, and the top ten hold 0.4% to 0.65%. Sample: unstimulated CD8+ T cells sorted from spleen or lymph node cells, taken before intestinal transplant. Source of these receptors: a human donor who received an intestinal transplant. Each CDR3 is given with its conserved first and last residue. The D gene is left open where the match is weak.

J | V | length | D | CDR3
TRBJ1-5 | TRBV9 | 15 | . | CASSRAGGSNQPQHF
TRBJ2-5 | TRBV7-3 | 11 | . | CASSSQETQYF
TRBJ2-1 | TRBV28 | 14 | TRBD2 | CASSPLAGEEEQFF
TRBJ2-1 | TRBV14 | 15 | . | CASSPTTLPYNEQFF
TRBJ2-7 | TRBV7-9 | 15 | . | CASSSPLGGSYEQYF
TRBJ2-1 | TRBV4-1 | 13 | . | CASSPRGYNEQFF
TRBJ1-1 | TRBV10-1 | 14 | . | CASSERSGGTEAFF
TRBJ1-1 | TRBV5-6 | 15 | . | CASSLEQGLNTEAFF
TRBJ2-3 | TRBV10-3 | 10 | . | CAIRGDTQYF
TRBJ2-5 | TRBV7-9 | 14 | . | CASSGAGFGETQYF
TRBJ1-3 | TRBV10-3 | 17 | . | CAISDVGRTLSGNTIYF
TRBJ2-7 | TRBV6-1 | 11 | . | CASSEDLEQYF
TRBJ2-5 | TRBV7-2 | 15 | TRBD2 | CASTPGGGRGETQYF
TRBJ1-1 | TRBV28 | 13 | . | CASSFLQRTEAFF